This T cell receptor beta chain was identified in a study of T-cell reconstitution after alpha-beta-depleted transplantation in children. Notes on the study in general: Several patients had high TCRbeta diversity at day 60; it came from surviving recipient T cells and thymic progenitors. It was newly produced T cells that mostly accounted for T-cell counts and diversity one year after transplant. Reported findings indicate that, about two months after transplant, alpha-beta T cells came from several hundred expanded clones, which were derived from non-depleted graft cells.

TCRbeta library preparation incorporated unique molecular identifiers. A single record per CDR3 protein comes from TCRdb applying MiXCR to the PCR reads. The repertoire holds about 830,000 distinct CDR3 sequences, with 15% to 20% as singletons. As for this clonotype: As yet, its antigen is unknown.

The CDR3 covers 16 residues. Germline V CDR1 and CDR2: SQVTM, ANQGSEA. The ends were cut back, 0 bases at V and 5 bases at J, with 17 bases in the middle. The TCR sequence derives from a male patient younger than 18 who had a stem cell transplant for acute lymphoblastic leukemia, so the T cells may come from the graft donor. The chain links TRBV29-1 to TRBJ2-1; either TRBD1 or TRBD2 may fit D (5 bases each). This specimen was PBMCs, mostly from graft donor cells, taken 360 days after TCRalphabeta/CD19-depleted stem cell transplant. The CDR3 here is CSVEDYPGRRHNEQFF. As DNA, the CDR3 is TGCAGCGTTGAAGATTACCCGGGACGCAGGCACAATGAGCAGTTCTTC.